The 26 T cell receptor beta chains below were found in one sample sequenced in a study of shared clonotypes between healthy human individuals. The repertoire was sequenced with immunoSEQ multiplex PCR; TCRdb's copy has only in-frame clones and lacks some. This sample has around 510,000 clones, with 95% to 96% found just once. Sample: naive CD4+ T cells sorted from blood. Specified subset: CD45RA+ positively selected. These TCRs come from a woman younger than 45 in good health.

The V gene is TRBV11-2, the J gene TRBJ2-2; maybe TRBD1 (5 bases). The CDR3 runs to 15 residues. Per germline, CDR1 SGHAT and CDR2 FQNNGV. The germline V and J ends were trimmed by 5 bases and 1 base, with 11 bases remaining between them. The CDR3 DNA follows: TGTGCCAGCAGCCAGCAGGGCGGGAACACCGGGGAGCTGTTTTTT. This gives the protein CASSQQGGNTGELFF. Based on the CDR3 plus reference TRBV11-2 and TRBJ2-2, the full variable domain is EAGVAQSPRYKIIEKRQSVAFWCNPISGHATLYWYQQILGQGPKLLIQFQNNGVVDDSQLPKDRFSAERLKGVDSTLKIQPAKLEDSAVYLCASSQQGGNTGELFFGEGSRLTVL.

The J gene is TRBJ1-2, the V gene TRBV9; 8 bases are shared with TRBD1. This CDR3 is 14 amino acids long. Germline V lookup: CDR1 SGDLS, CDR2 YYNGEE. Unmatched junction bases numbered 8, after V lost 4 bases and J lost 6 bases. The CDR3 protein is CASSPQTGADGYTF. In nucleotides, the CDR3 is TGTGCCAGCAGCCCTCAGACAGGGGCGGATGGCTACACCTTC.

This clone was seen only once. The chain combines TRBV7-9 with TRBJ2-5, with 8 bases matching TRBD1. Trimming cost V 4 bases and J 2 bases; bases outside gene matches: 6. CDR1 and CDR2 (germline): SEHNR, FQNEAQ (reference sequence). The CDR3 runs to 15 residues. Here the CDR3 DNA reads TGTGCCAGCAGCTCGTCCCAGGGGGCACAAGAGACCCAGTACTTC. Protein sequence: CASSSSQGAQETQYF.

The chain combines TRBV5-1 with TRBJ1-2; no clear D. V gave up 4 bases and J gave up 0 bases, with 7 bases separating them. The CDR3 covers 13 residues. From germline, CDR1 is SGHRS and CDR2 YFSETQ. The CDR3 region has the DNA TGCGCCAGCAGCCTCGGACCTAACTATGGCTACACCTTC. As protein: CASSLGPNYGYTF.

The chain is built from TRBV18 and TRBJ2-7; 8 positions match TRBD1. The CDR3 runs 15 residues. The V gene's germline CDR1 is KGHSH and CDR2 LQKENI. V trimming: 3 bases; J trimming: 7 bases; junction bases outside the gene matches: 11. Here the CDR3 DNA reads TGTGCCAGCTCACCCCCACAGGGGGTTATGGCAGAGCAGTACTTC. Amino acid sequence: CASSPPQGVMAEQYF.

CDR3 sequence reads: CASSRDRETGANVLTF. The CDR3 nucleotides are TGTGCCAGCAGCCGGGACAGGGAAACTGGGGCCAACGTCCTGACTTTC. The V call is TRBV27, the J call TRBJ2-6, with 9 bases fitting TRBD1. From germline, CDR1 is MNHEY and CDR2 SMNVEV (reference sequence). The junction had 5 bases not matched to a gene; V was cut back by 6 bases and J by 2 bases. This CDR3 is built from 16 residues.

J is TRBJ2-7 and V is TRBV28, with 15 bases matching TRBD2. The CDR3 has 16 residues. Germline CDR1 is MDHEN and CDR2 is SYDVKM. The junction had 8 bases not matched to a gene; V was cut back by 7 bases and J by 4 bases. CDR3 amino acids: CASKPRGLAGGYEQYF. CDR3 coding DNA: TGTGCCAGCAAACCCCGGGGACTAGCGGGAGGATACGAGCAGTACTTC.

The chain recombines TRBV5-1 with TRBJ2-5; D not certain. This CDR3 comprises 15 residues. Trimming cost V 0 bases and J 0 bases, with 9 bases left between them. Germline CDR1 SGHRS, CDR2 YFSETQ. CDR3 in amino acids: CASSLDGRHQETQYF. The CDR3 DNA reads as TGCGCCAGCAGCTTGGATGGCAGGCACCAAGAGACCCAGTACTTC.

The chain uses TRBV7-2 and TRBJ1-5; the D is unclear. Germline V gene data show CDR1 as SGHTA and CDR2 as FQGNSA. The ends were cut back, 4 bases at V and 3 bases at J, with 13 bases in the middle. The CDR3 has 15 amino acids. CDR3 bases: TGTGCCAGCAGCTCCGAGAGGACCATCAATCAGCCCCAGCATTTT. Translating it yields CASSSERTINQPQHF.

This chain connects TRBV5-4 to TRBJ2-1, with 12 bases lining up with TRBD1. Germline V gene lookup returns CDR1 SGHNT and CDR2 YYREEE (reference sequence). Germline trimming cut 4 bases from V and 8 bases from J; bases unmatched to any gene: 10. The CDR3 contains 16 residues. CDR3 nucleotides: TGTGCCAGCAGCCTGGGCGGGACAGGGGGCTGGGATGAGCAGTTCTTC. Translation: CASSLGGTGGWDEQFF.

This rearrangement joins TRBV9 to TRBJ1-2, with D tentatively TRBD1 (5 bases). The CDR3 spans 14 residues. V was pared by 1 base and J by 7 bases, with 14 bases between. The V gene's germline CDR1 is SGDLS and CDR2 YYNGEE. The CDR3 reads CASSVHEGFGGYTF. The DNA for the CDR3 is TGTGCCAGCAGCGTACACGAGGGGTTTGGTGGCTACACCTTC.

Written as DNA, the CDR3 is TGTGCCAGCAGCTCGGGGTACTCCTACGAGCAGTACTTC. It yields the protein CASSSGYSYEQYF. V and J are TRBV27 and TRBJ2-7; D may be TRBD2 (5 bases). The germline V gene encodes CDR1 MNHEY and CDR2 SMNVEV (reference sequence). Trimming pared 6 bases from V and 0 bases from J, leaving 9 bases between. The CDR3 sequence is 13 residues long.

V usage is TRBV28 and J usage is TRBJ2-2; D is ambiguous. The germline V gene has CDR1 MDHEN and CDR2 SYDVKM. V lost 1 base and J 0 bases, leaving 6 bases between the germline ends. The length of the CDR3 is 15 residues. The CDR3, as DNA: TGTGCCAGCAGTTTATCTGCTCCGAACACCGGGGAGCTGTTTTTT. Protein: CASSLSAPNTGELFF.

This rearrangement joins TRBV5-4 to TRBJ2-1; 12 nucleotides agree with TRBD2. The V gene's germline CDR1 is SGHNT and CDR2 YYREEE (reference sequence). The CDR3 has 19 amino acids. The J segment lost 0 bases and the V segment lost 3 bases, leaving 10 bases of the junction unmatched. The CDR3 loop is CASSSGLAGFYNSYNEQFF. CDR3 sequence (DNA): TGTGCCAGCAGCTCCGGACTAGCGGGATTTTATAACTCCTACAATGAGCAGTTCTTC. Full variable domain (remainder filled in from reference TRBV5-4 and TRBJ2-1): ETGVTQSPTHLIKTRGQQVTLRCSSQSGHNTVSWYQQALGQGPQFIFQYYREEENGRGNFPPRFSGLQFPNYSSELNVNALELDDSALYLCASSSGLAGFYNSYNEQFFGPGTRLTVL.

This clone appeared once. CDR3 in amino acids: CAWSKKSAENYGYTF. DNA for the CDR3: TGTGCCTGGAGTAAAAAGTCGGCAGAGAACTATGGCTACACCTTC. This chain connects TRBV30 to TRBJ1-2; D is uncertain. The V and J ends lost 2 bases and 2 bases respectively, with 15 bases between them. The V gene's germline CDR1 is GTSNPN and CDR2 SVGIG (reference sequence). This CDR3 region has 15 residues.

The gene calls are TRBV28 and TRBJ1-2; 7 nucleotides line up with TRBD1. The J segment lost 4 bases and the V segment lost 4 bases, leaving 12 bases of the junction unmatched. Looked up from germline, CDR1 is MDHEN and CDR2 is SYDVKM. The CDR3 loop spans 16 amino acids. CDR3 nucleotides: TGTGCCAGCAGTTCCTGGACAGGCCCGATATCCTATGGCTACACCTTC. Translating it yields CASSSWTGPISYGYTF.

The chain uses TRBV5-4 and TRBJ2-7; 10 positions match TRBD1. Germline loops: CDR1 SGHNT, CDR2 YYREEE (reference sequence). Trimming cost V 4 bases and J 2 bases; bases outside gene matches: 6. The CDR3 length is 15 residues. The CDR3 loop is CASSLRQGAAYEQYF. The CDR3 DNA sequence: TGTGCCAGCAGCCTCCGACAGGGGGCTGCCTACGAGCAGTACTTC. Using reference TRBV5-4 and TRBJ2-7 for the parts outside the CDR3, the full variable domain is ETGVTQSPTHLIKTRGQQVTLRCSSQSGHNTVSWYQQALGQGPQFIFQYYREEENGRGNFPPRFSGLQFPNYSSELNVNALELDDSALYLCASSLRQGAAYEQYFGPGTRLTVT.

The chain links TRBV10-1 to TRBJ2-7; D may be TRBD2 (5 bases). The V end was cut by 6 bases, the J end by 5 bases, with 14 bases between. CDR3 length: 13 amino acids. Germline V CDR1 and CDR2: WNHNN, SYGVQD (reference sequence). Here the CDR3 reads CASSAGIEDEQYF. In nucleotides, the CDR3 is TGCGCCAGCAGCGCCGGGATCGAGGACGAGCAGTACTTC.

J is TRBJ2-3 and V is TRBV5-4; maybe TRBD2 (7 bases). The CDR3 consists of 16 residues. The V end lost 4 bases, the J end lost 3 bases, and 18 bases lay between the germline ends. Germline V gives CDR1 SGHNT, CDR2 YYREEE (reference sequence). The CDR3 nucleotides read TGTGCCAGCAGCCTGACACCGGGGGGCTGGACAGATACGCAGTATTTT. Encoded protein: CASSLTPGGWTDTQYF.

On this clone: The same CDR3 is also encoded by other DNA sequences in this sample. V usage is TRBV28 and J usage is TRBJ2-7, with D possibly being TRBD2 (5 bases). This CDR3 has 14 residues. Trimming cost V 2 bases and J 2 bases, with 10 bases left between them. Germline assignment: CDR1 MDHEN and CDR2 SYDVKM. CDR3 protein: CASSLEGTPYEQYF. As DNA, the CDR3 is TGTGCCAGCAGTTTAGAGGGAACCCCCTACGAGCAGTACTTC.

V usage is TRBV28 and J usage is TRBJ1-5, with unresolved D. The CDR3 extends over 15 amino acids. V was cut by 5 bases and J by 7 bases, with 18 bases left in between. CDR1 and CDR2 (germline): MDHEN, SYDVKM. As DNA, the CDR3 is TGTGCCAGCAGTCCACCCGCGGGTCCGGGGCAGCCCCAGCATTTT. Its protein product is CASSPPAGPGQPQHF. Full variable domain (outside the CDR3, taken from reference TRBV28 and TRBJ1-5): DVKVTQSSRYLVKRTGEKVFLECVQDMDHENMFWYRQDPGLGLRLIYFSYDVKMKEKGDIPEGYSVSREKKERFSLILESASTNQTSMYLCASSPPAGPGQPQHFGDGTRLSIL.

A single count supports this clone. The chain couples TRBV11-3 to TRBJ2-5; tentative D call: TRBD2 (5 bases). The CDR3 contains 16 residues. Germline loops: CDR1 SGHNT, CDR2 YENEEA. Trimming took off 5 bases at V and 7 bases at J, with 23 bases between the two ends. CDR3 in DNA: TGTGCCAGCAGCCCTGGTGGTGGAGTGGTGGGAGTGACCCAGTACTTC. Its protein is CASSPGGGVVGVTQYF.

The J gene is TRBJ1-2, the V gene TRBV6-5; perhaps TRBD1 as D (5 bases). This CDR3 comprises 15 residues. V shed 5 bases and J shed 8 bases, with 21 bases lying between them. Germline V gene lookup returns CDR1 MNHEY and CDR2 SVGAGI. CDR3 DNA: TGTGCCAGCAGTCGCCCCGGGACGGGTCTATGGGGCTACACCTTC. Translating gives CASSRPGTGLWGYTF.

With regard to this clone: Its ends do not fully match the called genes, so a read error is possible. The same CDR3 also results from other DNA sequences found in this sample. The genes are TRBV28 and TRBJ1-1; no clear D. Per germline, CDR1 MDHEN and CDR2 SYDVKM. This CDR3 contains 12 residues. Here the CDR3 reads CASSLLNTEAFF. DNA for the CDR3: TGTGCCAGCAGTTTACTAAACACAGAAGCTTTCTTT. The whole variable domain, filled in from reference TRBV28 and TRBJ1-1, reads DVKVTQSSRYLVKRTGEKVFLECVQDMDHENMFWYRQDPGLGLRLIYFSYDVKMKEKGDIPEGYSVSREKKERFSLILESASTNQTSMYLCASSLLNTEAFFGQGTRLTVV.

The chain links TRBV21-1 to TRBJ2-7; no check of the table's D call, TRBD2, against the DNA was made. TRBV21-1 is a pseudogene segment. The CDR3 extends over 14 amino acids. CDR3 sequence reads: CASSQAAATYEQYF. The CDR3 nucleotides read TGTGCCAGCAGTCAAGCGGCAGCTACCTACGAGCAGTACTTC.

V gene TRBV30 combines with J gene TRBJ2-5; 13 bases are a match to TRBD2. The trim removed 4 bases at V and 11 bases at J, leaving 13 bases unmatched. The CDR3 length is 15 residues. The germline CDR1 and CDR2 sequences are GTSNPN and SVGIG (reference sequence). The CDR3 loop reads CAWTHRTSGSSAQYF. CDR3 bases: TGTGCCTGGACCCACCGGACTAGCGGGAGTTCGGCGCAGTACTTC.